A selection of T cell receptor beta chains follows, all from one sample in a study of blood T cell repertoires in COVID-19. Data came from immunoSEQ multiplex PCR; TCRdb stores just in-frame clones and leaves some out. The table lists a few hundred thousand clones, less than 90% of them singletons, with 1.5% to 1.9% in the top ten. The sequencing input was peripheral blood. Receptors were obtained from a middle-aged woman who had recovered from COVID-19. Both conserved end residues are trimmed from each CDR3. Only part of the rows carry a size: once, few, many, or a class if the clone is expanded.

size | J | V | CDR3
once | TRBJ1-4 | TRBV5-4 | ASSLAPGQGSEKLF
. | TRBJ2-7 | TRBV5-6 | ASSFTGGGEQY
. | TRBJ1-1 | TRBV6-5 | ASSYLPDRLNTEAF
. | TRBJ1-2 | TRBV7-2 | ASSFQGAPVYGYT
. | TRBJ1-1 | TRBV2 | ASSVRTENTEAF
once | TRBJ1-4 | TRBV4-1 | ASSQDFGSATNEKLF
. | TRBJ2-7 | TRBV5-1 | ASFLSRGEQY
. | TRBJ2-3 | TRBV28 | ASLTGLRRADTQY
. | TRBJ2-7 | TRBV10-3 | AISESTGSYEQY
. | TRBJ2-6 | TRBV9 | ASSLQGSGANVLT
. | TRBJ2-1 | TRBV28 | ASCPHKAGGPPEQF
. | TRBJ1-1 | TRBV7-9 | ASSSAGGKDTEAF
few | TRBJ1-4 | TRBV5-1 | ASTKDSTNEKLF
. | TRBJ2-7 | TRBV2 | ASSEQGEGYEQY
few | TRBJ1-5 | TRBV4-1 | ASSQEGGSQPQH
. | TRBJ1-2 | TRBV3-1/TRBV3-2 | ASSQDSRRGYGYT
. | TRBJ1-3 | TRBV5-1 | ASSLLQQVAGNTIY
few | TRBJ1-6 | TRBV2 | ASSETGTISPLH
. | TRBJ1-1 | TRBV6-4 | ASSSQAHSTEAF
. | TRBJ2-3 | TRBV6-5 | ASRSGGADTQY
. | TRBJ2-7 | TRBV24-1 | ATSGIGEGKIEQY
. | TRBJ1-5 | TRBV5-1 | ASSTGTGGNQPQH
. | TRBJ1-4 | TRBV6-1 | ASSEPTDNEKLF
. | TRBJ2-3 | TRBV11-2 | ASSPGTGSTDTQY
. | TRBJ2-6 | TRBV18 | ASSPAQTGSGANVLT
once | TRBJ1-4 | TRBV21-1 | ASSPGQGVRKLF
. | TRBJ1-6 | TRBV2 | ASSGSQGNRHSPLH
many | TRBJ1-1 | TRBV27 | ASSPSPVYSAF
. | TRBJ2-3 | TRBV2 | ASSGQGGFTDTQY
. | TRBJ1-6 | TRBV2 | ASSGTAYNSPLH
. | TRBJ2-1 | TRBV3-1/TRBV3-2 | ASSRGRSYNEQF
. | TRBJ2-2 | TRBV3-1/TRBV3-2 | ASRSGTSGNTGELF
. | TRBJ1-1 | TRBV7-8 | ASSYQVDTEAF
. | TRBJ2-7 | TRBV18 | ASSPPVARGVRYEQY
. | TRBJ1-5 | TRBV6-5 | ASTSTGGQGPQH
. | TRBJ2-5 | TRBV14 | ASSQERTGYTQY
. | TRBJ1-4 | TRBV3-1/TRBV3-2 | ASSLAGTAEKLF
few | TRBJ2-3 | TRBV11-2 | ASSLGGGQTDTQY
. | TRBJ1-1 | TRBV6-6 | ASRGTSGPGEEAF
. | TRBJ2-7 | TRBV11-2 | ASSKMWDRGLYEQY
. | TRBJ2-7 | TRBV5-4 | ASSLVAGAAYEQY
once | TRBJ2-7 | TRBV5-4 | ASSWDGGDEQY
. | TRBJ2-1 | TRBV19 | ASLRETWDNEQF
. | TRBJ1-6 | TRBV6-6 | AVRDREGSPLH
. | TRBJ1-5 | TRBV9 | ASSVAGNNQPQH
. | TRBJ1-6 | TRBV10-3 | AIRGQTTLNSPLH
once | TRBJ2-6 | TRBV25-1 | ASTGESGANVLT
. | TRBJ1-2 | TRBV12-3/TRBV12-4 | ASSFTGGGYT
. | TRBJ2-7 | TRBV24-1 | ATSDTKSGLPGTYEQY